This T cell receptor (beta chain) was profiled in a study of T cells in Graves' hyperthyroidism and ophthalmopathy. The sample holds many counts of this clonotype. What it binds is not known. The germline V and J ends were trimmed by 5 bases and 1 base, with 17 bases remaining between them. The CDR3 runs 16 residues. CDR1 and CDR2 (germline): LNHDA, SQIVND (reference sequence). TCR beta CDR3 sequences were amplified from RNA transcripts. HTBI primers were employed in a first-round RT-PCR of the TCR CDR3. TCRdb re-analysed the multiplex PCR reads in MiXCR, keeping a single row per CDR3 protein. This sample carries fewer than 350,000 distinct CDR3 sequences, roughly 14% of them seen once, and the ten largest clones take 7.8%. General study findings and limits: Median prediction lead before ophthalmopathy onset was roughly 6 months with the model.

The V gene is TRBV19, the J gene TRBJ1-1, with D perhaps matching TRBD1 (5 bases). The sequencing input was blood. This receptor was obtained from a woman under 40 with Graves' hyperthyroidism that later progressed to Graves' ophthalmopathy. The CDR3 sequence: CASSPWGEDRNTEAFF. Here the CDR3 DNA reads TGTGCCAGTAGTCCTTGGGGGGAAGACAGGAACACTGAAGCTTTCTTT.